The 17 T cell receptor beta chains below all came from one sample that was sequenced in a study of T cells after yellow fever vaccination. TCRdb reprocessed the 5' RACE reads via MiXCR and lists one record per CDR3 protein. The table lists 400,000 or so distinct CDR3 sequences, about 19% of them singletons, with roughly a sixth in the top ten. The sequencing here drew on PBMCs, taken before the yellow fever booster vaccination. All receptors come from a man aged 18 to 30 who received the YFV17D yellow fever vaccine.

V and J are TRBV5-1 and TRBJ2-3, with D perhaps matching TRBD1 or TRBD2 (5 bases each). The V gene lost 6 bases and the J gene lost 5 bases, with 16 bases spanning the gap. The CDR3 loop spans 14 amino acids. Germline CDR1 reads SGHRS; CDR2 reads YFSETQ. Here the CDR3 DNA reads TGCGCCAGCACCGATGGGGGAGTCGGAGATACGCAGTATTTT. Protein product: CASTDGGVGDTQYF.

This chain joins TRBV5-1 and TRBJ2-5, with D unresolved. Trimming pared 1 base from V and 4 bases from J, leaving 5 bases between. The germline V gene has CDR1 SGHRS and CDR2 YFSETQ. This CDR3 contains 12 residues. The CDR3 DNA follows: TGCGCCAGCAGCTTGAACCCAGAGACCCAGTACTTC. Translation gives CASSLNPETQYF. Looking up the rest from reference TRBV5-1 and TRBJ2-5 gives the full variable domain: KAGVTQTPRYLIKTRGQQVTLSCSPISGHRSVSWYQQTPGQGLQFLFEYFSETQRNKGNFPGRFSGRQFSNSRSEMNVSTLELGDSALYLCASSLNPETQYFGPGTRLLVL.

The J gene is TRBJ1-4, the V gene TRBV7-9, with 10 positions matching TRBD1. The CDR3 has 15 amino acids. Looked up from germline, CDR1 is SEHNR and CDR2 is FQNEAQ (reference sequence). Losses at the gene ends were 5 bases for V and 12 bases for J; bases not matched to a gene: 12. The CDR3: CASSPPPGQGKELFF. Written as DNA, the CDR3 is TGTGCCAGCAGCCCGCCCCCGGGACAGGGGAAGGAACTGTTTTTT.

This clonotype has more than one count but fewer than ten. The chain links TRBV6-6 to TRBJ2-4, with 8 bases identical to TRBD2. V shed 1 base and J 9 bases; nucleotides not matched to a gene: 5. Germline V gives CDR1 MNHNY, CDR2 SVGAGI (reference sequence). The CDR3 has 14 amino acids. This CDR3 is CASSYLGLGVIQYF. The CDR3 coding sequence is TGTGCCAGCAGTTACTTGGGACTAGGGGTCATTCAGTACTTC.

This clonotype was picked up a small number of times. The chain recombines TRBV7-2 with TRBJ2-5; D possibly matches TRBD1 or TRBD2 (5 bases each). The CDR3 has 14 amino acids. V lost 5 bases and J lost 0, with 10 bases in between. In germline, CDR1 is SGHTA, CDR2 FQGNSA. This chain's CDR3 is CASSPSGHQETQYF. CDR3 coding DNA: TGTGCCAGCAGCCCGTCGGGGCACCAAGAGACCCAGTACTTC.

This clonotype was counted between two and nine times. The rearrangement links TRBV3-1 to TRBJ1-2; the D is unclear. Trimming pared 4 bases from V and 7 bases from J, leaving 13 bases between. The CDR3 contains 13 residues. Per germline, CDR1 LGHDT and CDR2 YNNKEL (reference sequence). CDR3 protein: CASSPAASAGYTF. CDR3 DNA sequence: TGTGCCAGCAGCCCCGCGGCCTCGGCTGGCTACACCTTC.

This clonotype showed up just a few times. CDR3 DNA sequence: TGTGCCAGCAGTGCTCCGTCGCGGGCCTACAATGAGCAGTTCTTC. Translation: CASSAPSRAYNEQFF. The genes are TRBV6-2 or TRBV6-3 and TRBJ2-1; D is possibly TRBD2 (5 bases). V was trimmed by 5 bases and J by 2 bases, leaving 13 bases between them. Germline lookup yields CDR1 MNHEY and CDR2 SVGEGT. This CDR3 is 15 amino acids long.

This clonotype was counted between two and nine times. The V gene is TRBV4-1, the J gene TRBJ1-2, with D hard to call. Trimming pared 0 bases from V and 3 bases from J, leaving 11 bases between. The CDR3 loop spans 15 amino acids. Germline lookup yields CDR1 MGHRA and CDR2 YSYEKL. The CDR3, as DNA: TGCGCCAGCAGCCAAGATCAGAGCAGCCACTATGGCTACACCTTC. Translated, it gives CASSQDQSSHYGYTF.

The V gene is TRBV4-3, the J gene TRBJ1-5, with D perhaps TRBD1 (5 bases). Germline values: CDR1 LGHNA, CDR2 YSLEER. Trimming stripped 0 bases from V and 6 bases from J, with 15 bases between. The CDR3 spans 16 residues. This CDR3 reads CASSQDQGLGSQPQHF. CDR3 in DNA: TGCGCCAGCAGCCAAGATCAGGGCTTAGGCAGTCAGCCCCAGCATTTT.

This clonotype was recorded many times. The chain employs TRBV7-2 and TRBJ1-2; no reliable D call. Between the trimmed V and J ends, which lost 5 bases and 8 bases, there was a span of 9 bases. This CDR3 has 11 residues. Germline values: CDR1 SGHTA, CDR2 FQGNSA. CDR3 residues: CASSPGPGYTF. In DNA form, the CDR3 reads TGTGCCAGCAGCCCTGGTCCCGGCTACACCTTC. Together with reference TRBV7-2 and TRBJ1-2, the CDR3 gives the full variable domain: GAGVSQSPSNKVTEKGKDVELRCDPISGHTALYWYRQSLGQGLEFLIYFQGNSAPDKSGLPSDRFSAERTGGSVSTLTIQRTQQEDSAVYLCASSPGPGYTFGSGTRLTVV.

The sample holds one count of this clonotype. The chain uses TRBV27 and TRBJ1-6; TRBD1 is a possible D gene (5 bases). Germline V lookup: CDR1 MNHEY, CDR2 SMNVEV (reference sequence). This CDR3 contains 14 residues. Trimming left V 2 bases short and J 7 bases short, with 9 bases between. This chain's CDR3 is CASSLQGRNSPLHF. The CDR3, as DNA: TGTGCCAGCAGTTTACAGGGTAGGAATTCACCCCTCCACTTT.

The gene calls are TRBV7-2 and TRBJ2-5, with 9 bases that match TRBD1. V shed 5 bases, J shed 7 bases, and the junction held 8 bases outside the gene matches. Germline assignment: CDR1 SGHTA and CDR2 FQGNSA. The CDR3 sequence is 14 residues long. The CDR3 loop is CASSEPTGGVTQYF. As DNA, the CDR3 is TGTGCCAGCAGCGAACCGACAGGGGGAGTGACCCAGTACTTC.

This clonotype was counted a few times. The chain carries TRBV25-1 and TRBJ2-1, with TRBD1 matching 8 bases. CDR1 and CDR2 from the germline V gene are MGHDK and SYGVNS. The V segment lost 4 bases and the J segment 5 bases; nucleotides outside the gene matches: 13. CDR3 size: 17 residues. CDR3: CASSGTGGITLHNEQFF. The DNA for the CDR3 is TGTGCCAGCAGTGGCACAGGGGGAATAACCCTCCACAATGAGCAGTTCTTC.

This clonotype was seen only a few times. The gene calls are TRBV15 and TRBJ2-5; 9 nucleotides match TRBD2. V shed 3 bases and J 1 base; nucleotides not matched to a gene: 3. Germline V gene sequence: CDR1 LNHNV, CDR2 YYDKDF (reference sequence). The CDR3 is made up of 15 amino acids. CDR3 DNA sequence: TGTGCCACCAGCAGCAGGACTAGCGCCCAAGAGACCCAGTACTTC. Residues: CATSSRTSAQETQYF.

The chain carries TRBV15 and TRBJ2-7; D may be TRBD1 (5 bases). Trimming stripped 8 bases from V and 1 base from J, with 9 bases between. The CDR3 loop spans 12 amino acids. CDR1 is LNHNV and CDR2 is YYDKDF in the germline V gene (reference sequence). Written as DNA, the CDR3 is TGTGCCACCTCCAGGGCGTCCTACGAGCAGTACTTC. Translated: CATSRASYEQYF.

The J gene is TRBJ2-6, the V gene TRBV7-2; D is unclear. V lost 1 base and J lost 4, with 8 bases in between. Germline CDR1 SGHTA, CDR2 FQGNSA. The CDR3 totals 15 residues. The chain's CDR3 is CASSLDHSGANVLTF. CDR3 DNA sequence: TGTGCCAGCAGCTTAGACCACTCCGGGGCCAACGTCCTGACTTTC.

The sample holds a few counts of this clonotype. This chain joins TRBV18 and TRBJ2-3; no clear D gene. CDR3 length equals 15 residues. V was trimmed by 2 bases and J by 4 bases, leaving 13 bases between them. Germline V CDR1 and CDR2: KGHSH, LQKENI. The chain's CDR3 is CASSPGNPVADTQYF. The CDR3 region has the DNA TGTGCCAGCTCACCAGGGAATCCGGTGGCAGATACGCAGTATTTT.